This TCR beta chain was sequenced for a study of cytomegalovirus exposure and HLA in healthy donors. Study conclusions and caveats: Later analysis reportedly placed an Asian-associated ancestry cluster below the roughly 680-donor mean in N-insertions. Earlier results showed most TCR beta V segments being productive about 87% or about 30% of the time.

Comment on this clone: Its antigen is not known.

This PCR relied on a set of 60 Vbeta primers and 13 Jbeta primers. The method was immunoSEQ multiplex PCR; TCRdb's version includes in-frame clones alone and lacks a portion of them. This sample has about 160,000 clones; roughly 82% occur once, and the top ten carry around a tenth. CDR1 LNHDA and CDR2 SQIVND come from the germline V gene (reference sequence). CDR3 size: 15 residues. The V gene end was trimmed by 4 bases and the J gene end by 3 bases; junction bases not matched to a gene: 6. Sequenced material: PBMCs. This TCR came from a man in his fifties in good health and CMV-seropositive. The J gene is TRBJ1-1, the V gene TRBV19; the match to TRBD1 covers 9 bases. The chain's CDR3 is CASSTGQGSDTEAFF. CDR3 DNA: TGTGCCAGTAGTACTGGACAGGGGTCGGACACTGAAGCTTTCTTT.